This T cell receptor (beta chain) was sequenced during a study of shared clonotypes between healthy human individuals. Study observations and caveats: Among non-shared clonotypes, generation probabilities were lower than among those shared by all four donors.

The material for each subset, its genomic DNA, was split evenly across several immunoSEQ plates. Tens of thousands of T cell genomes, or about 0.2 ug DNA, went into the sorted-subset replicate PCRs. Data came from immunoSEQ multiplex PCR; TCRdb stores just in-frame clones and leaves some out. The profile shows about 2.2 million clones, around 93% of them singletons. It was CD45RO-negative cells, positively selected for CCR7, that made up naive CD8 cells, with terminally differentiated effector memory CD45RA+ cells excluded. Trimming cost V 1 base and J 3 bases; bases outside gene matches: 6. This CDR3 is 15 amino acids long. Germline assignment: CDR1 SGHVS and CDR2 FNYEAQ. Notes on this clone: What it recognizes is unknown.

The source of this sequence is a young man in good health. Some clones in this sample may be carry-over from other donors' samples. Sample: naive CD8+ T cells from PBMCs. The J gene is TRBJ2-7, the V gene TRBV7-6, with 7 bases lining up with TRBD1. CDR3 sequence: CASSLGGQPNYEQYF. DNA for the CDR3: TGTGCCAGCAGCTTAGGGGGACAGCCTAACTACGAGCAGTACTTC. Drawing the rest from reference TRBV7-6 and TRBJ2-7, the complete variable domain is GAGVSQSPRYKVTKRGQDVALRCDPISGHVSLYWYRQALGQGPEFLTYFNYEAQQDKSGLPNDRFSAERPEGSISTLTIQRTEQRDSAMYRCASSLGGQPNYEQYFGPGTRLTVT.